Below, 31 T cell receptor beta chains from the same sample are listed, as sequenced in a study of blood T cell repertoires in COVID-19. Data came from immunoSEQ multiplex PCR; TCRdb stores just in-frame clones and leaves some out. The sample has about 110,000 clones, 80% to 90% seen once; the top ten hold 2.4%. What was sequenced was peripheral blood. These TCRs come from a human donor in a cohort sampled during active COVID-19.

In nucleotides, the CDR3 is TGTGCCAGCAGCTTTGAACAGGACTATGGCTACACCTTC. Its protein product is CASSFEQDYGYTF. The V and J genes are TRBV5-6 and TRBJ1-2; tentatively, D is TRBD1 (5 bases). The CDR3 is 13 amino acids. The ends were cut back, 2 bases at V and 3 bases at J, with 8 bases in the middle. CDR1 is SGHDT, CDR2 YYEEEE, per germline. The full variable domain, its missing parts supplied by reference TRBV5-6 and TRBJ1-2, is DAGVTQSPTHLIKTRGQQVTLRCSPKSGHDTVSWYQQALGQGPQFIFQYYEEEERQRGNFPDRFSGHQFPNYSSELNVNALLLGDSALYLCASSFEQDYGYTFGSGTRLTVV.

V usage is TRBV9 and J usage is TRBJ2-5, with a tentative D call TRBD2 (5 bases). The CDR3 covers 13 residues. Trimming removed 0 bases from V and 5 bases from J, with 8 bases in between. The germline gives CDR1 SGDLS, CDR2 YYNGEE. The CDR3 DNA sequence: TGTGCCAGCAGCGTAGCGACTACTGAGACCCAGTACTTC. The encoded protein is CASSVATTETQYF.

The chain joins TRBV27 to TRBJ1-1; the D is unclear. The CDR3 is 14 amino acids. V lost 6 bases and J 5 bases, leaving 16 bases between the germline ends. Germline V gene lookup returns CDR1 MNHEY and CDR2 SMNVEV (reference sequence). CDR3 nucleotides: TGTGCCAGCAGCCTCATATCCGTCGGGACTGAAGCTTTCTTT. This codes for CASSLISVGTEAFF.

This chain connects TRBV7-8 to TRBJ1-5, with D maybe TRBD1 (5 bases). The CDR3 contains 15 residues. V was pared by 3 bases and J by 1 base, with 10 bases between. Germline assignment: CDR1 SGHVS and CDR2 FQNEAQ. In DNA, the CDR3 is TGTGCCAGCAGCTTTGTCGGGGGGAGCAATCAGCCCCAGCATTTT. It encodes CASSFVGGSNQPQHF.

Only a few counts were recorded for this clone. This chain uses TRBV7-9 with TRBJ1-2; possibly TRBD1 for D (5 bases). The germline V gene has CDR1 SEHNR and CDR2 FQNEAQ (reference sequence). This CDR3 is 15 amino acids long. Trimming took off 7 bases at V and 2 bases at J, with 17 bases between the two ends. This chain's CDR3 is CASTPQLGQNYGYTF. In DNA, the CDR3 is TGTGCCAGCACCCCCCAGTTGGGGCAGAACTATGGCTACACCTTC. The full variable domain, rest sourced from reference TRBV7-9 and TRBJ1-2, is DTGVSQNPRHKITKRGQNVTFRCDPISEHNRLYWYRQTLGQGPEFLTYFQNEAQLEKSRLLSDRFSAERPKGSFSTLEIQRTEQGDSAMYLCASTPQLGQNYGYTFGSGTRLTVV.

The J gene is TRBJ1-2, the V gene TRBV6-2 or TRBV6-3; D gene uncertain. The CDR3 length is 14 residues. Trimming took 0 bases from V and 1 from J, leaving 6 bases between them. Looked up from germline, CDR1 is MNHEY and CDR2 is SVGEGT. The CDR3 region has the DNA TGTGCCAGCAGTTACTCGCAGGTTAACTATGGCTACACCTTC. It encodes CASSYSQVNYGYTF.

In DNA, the CDR3 is TGTGCCAGCTCACCAGAGGGGGCTGGGTATCAGCCCCAGCATTTT. It is translated as CASSPEGAGYQPQHF. The chain has TRBV18 and TRBJ1-5; 7 bases agree with TRBD1. The germline V gene has CDR1 KGHSH and CDR2 LQKENI. The ends lost 2 bases at V and 5 bases at J; junction bases unmatched: 6. CDR3 size: 15 residues. Full variable domain (missing parts from reference TRBV18 and TRBJ1-5): NAGVMQNPRHLVRRRGQEARLRCSPMKGHSHVYWYRQLPEEGLKFMVYLQKENIIDESGMPKERFSAEFPKEGPSILRIQQVVRGDSAAYFCASSPEGAGYQPQHFGDGTRLSIL.

The chain links TRBV19 to TRBJ2-3, with 7 nucleotides matching TRBD1. The J segment lost 4 bases and the V segment lost 4 bases, leaving 2 bases of the junction unmatched. The germline CDR1 and CDR2 sequences are LNHDA and SQIVND (reference sequence). The CDR3 consists of 13 residues. The CDR3 sequence is CASSTTGADTQYF. For the CDR3, the DNA is TGTGCCAGTAGTACCACAGGGGCAGATACGCAGTATTTT.

This clone was detected only once. The chain recombines TRBV28 with TRBJ2-3; D remains ambiguous. Trimming cost V 3 bases and J 5 bases, with 12 bases left between them. The CDR3 has 14 amino acids. Germline-derived CDR1 and CDR2 are MDHEN and SYDVKM. CDR3 sequence reads: CASSFPERGDTQYF. CDR3 in DNA: TGTGCCAGCAGTTTCCCGGAAAGAGGAGATACGCAGTATTTT. The full variable domain, rest sourced from reference TRBV28 and TRBJ2-3, is DVKVTQSSRYLVKRTGEKVFLECVQDMDHENMFWYRQDPGLGLRLIYFSYDVKMKEKGDIPEGYSVSREKKERFSLILESASTNQTSMYLCASSFPERGDTQYFGPGTRLTVL.

V and J are TRBV29-1 and TRBJ2-3; 7 bases fit TRBD1. Germline loops: CDR1 SQVTM, CDR2 ANQGSEA. The CDR3 runs 14 residues. V shed 4 bases, J shed 1 base, and the junction held 5 bases outside the gene matches. The CDR3 is CSVAPGQRTDTQYF. The CDR3 coding sequence is TGCAGCGTTGCACCGGGACAGCGCACAGATACGCAGTATTTT.

This chain uses TRBV27 with TRBJ2-3; TRBD2 agrees at 10 bases. J gave up 3 bases and V 5 bases, and 8 bases lay outside the gene matches. Germline loops: CDR1 MNHEY, CDR2 SMNVEV (reference sequence). The CDR3 is made up of 16 amino acids. The CDR3 sequence: CASSLSTSGATDTQYF. The DNA for the CDR3 is TGTGCCAGCAGTCTAAGTACTAGCGGGGCGACAGATACGCAGTATTTT.

The chain recombines TRBV24-1 with TRBJ2-7; 7 bases are a match to TRBD2. Germline V CDR1 and CDR2: KGHDR, SFDVKD. Trimming removed 4 bases from V and 9 bases from J; junction bases left unmatched: 2. The CDR3 is 11 residues long. Here the CDR3 DNA reads TGTGCCACCAGTGACCCGGGGGGGCAGTACTTC. This sequence encodes CATSDPGGQYF.

The chain combines TRBV19 with TRBJ2-1; D is undetermined. The CDR3 totals 16 residues. The V gene lost 5 bases and the J gene lost 3 bases, with 17 bases spanning the gap. CDR1 and CDR2 (germline): LNHDA, SQIVND (reference sequence). CDR3 coding DNA: TGTGCCAGTAGTCCCGGCGGTTTCTCCTTCTACAATGAGCAGTTCTTC. Translated: CASSPGGFSFYNEQFF.

This chain uses TRBV29-1 with TRBJ2-3, with D possibly TRBD1 on 7 matching bases. Germline values: CDR1 SQVTM, CDR2 ANQGSEA. V was pared by 5 bases and J by 6 bases, with 18 bases between. The CDR3 length is 14 residues. CDR3 in DNA: TGCAGCGTTATCTGGCAGGGGGGCATGGATACGCAGTATTTT. It codes for CSVIWQGGMDTQYF.

The rearrangement links TRBV7-8 to TRBJ1-6, with TRBD1 identical over 8 bases. The trim removed 1 base at V and 5 bases at J, leaving 7 bases unmatched. Germline V gives CDR1 SGHVS, CDR2 FQNEAQ. There are 17 residues in the CDR3. The CDR3 coding sequence is TGTGCCAGCAGCTTAGAGGGAGGACAGGGTAATAATTCACCCCTCCACTTT. The encoded protein is CASSLEGGQGNNSPLHF.

The J gene is TRBJ2-3, the V gene TRBV7-8, with 13 bases matching TRBD2. The germline V gene has CDR1 SGHVS and CDR2 FQNEAQ. Germline trimming cut 5 bases from V and 3 bases from J; bases unmatched to any gene: 8. This CDR3 is built from 17 residues. The CDR3 sequence is CASSILGLAGTTDTQYF. CDR3 DNA: TGTGCCAGCAGCATTTTGGGACTAGCGGGGACGACAGATACGCAGTATTTT.

V is TRBV28 and J is TRBJ2-3; maybe TRBD2 (6 bases). V lost 7 bases, J lost 0 bases, and 17 bases lay in between. CDR3 length: 16 residues. Per the germline V gene, CDR1 is MDHEN and CDR2 is SYDVKM. The DNA of the CDR3 is TGTGCCAGCACTATTGGGGGAGGTCCTAGCACAGATACGCAGTATTTT. Translated: CASTIGGGPSTDTQYF. Complete variable domain (other parts from reference TRBV28 and TRBJ2-3): DVKVTQSSRYLVKRTGEKVFLECVQDMDHENMFWYRQDPGLGLRLIYFSYDVKMKEKGDIPEGYSVSREKKERFSLILESASTNQTSMYLCASTIGGGPSTDTQYFGPGTRLTVL.

This clone was seen once. J is TRBJ2-5 and V is TRBV10-2; TRBD2 matches at 12 bases. Germline V gene data show CDR1 as WSHSY and CDR2 as SAAADI. The CDR3 runs 15 residues. Losses at the gene ends were 6 bases for V and 1 base for J; bases not matched to a gene: 3. Here the CDR3 reads CASRGTSGPQETQYF. The CDR3 DNA sequence: TGCGCCAGCAGGGGGACTAGCGGGCCCCAAGAGACCCAGTACTTC.

V gene TRBV18 combines with J gene TRBJ2-3, with D uncertain. Germline loops: CDR1 KGHSH, CDR2 LQKENI. There are 13 residues in the CDR3. Deletions cut 3 bases from V and 4 bases from J, with 8 bases between. CDR3 residues: CASSPSAADTQYF. The CDR3, as DNA: TGTGCCAGCTCACCCAGCGCCGCAGATACGCAGTATTTT.

This chain uses TRBV7-6 with TRBJ2-3; no clear D. Trimming removed 1 base at V and 0 bases at J, with 5 bases between. The CDR3 loop spans 14 amino acids. Germline values: CDR1 SGHVS, CDR2 FNYEAQ. CDR3 sequence reads: CASSLVASTDTQYF. Written as DNA, the CDR3 is TGTGCCAGCAGCTTAGTGGCTAGCACAGATACGCAGTATTTT. The variable domain in full, with the rest retrieved from reference TRBV7-6 and TRBJ2-3, is GAGVSQSPRYKVTKRGQDVALRCDPISGHVSLYWYRQALGQGPEFLTYFNYEAQQDKSGLPNDRFSAERPEGSISTLTIQRTEQRDSAMYRCASSLVASTDTQYFGPGTRLTVL.

V is TRBV9 and J is TRBJ2-5; TRBD1 might be the D (7 bases). Per the germline V gene, CDR1 is SGDLS and CDR2 is YYNGEE. Trimming left V 5 bases short and J 1 base short, with 12 bases between. The CDR3 spans 14 residues. CDR3 sequence reads: CASRRGDSQETQYF. As DNA, the CDR3 is TGTGCCAGCAGGAGGGGGGACAGCCAAGAGACCCAGTACTTC.

The J gene is TRBJ2-3, the V gene TRBV7-9; TRBD2 might be the D (5 bases). The germline V gene encodes CDR1 SEHNR and CDR2 FQNEAQ (reference sequence). V dropped 1 base and J dropped 0 bases, with 11 bases sitting between them. This CDR3 comprises 16 residues. The CDR3 coding sequence is TGTGCCAGCAGCTTAGAGGAGGCGGCGAGCACAGATACGCAGTATTTT. As protein: CASSLEEAASTDTQYF.

In its sample, this clone was seen once. CDR3 loop: CASSLQGVTGNTIYF. The CDR3 DNA follows: TGTGCCAGCAGCCTCCAGGGGGTGACTGGAAACACCATATATTTT. The gene calls are TRBV6-5 and TRBJ1-3, with 7 bases that match TRBD1. V lost 6 bases and J lost 2; bases outside the gene matches: 7. Germline CDR1 is MNHEY and CDR2 is SVGAGI. CDR3 length: 15 residues.

This clone was counted a few times. The J gene is TRBJ1-5, the V gene TRBV19, with 11 bases that match TRBD1. The CDR3 extends over 16 amino acids. Germline V gene data show CDR1 as LNHDA and CDR2 as SQIVND (reference sequence). The V gene end was trimmed by 7 bases and the J gene end by 1 base; junction bases not matched to a gene: 6. The chain's CDR3 is CASIRTGGSSNQPQHF. The DNA of the CDR3 is TGTGCCAGTATAAGGACAGGGGGCTCGAGCAATCAGCCCCAGCATTTT.

In this sample, this clone turned up once. The genes are TRBV19 and TRBJ2-7; TRBD1 matches at 7 bases. The V gene end was trimmed by 4 bases and the J gene end by 0 bases; junction bases not matched to a gene: 3. Per the germline V gene, CDR1 is LNHDA and CDR2 is SQIVND (reference sequence). The CDR3 is made up of 14 amino acids. CDR3 sequence (DNA): TGTGCCAGTAGTAAACAGGGGAGCTCCTACGAGCAGTACTTC. Translated: CASSKQGSSYEQYF.

This chain links TRBV13 with TRBJ2-1, with D maybe TRBD1 (5 bases). Trimming shortened V by 3 bases and J by 3 bases, and 12 bases separated the two germline ends. CDR3 length: 15 residues. CDR1 and CDR2 (germline): PRHDT, FYEKMQ (reference sequence). The CDR3 region is CASSLMTADYNEQFF. The CDR3 nucleotides are TGTGCCAGCAGCTTGATGACAGCCGACTACAATGAGCAGTTCTTC.

V and J are TRBV28 and TRBJ1-2; 7 bases map to TRBD1. In germline, CDR1 is MDHEN, CDR2 SYDVKM. The CDR3 runs to 14 residues. V dropped 6 bases and J dropped 4; count of bases not matched to a gene: 8. CDR3: CASSLPDRRYGYTF. CDR3 nucleotides: TGTGCCAGCAGCCTCCCGGACAGGCGCTATGGCTACACCTTC.

The chain uses TRBV12-3 or TRBV12-4 and TRBJ2-7; D uncertain. The CDR3 has 12 amino acids. The V gene lost 3 bases and the J gene lost 6 bases, with 9 bases spanning the gap. The CDR3 spells CASSFDFAEQYF. The CDR3 nucleotides read TGTGCCAGCAGTTTCGACTTCGCCGAGCAGTACTTC.

V usage is TRBV5-1 and J usage is TRBJ1-2, with D possibly being TRBD1 (5 bases). V lost 5 bases to trimming and J lost 0 bases, with 8 bases between them. The CDR3 length is 13 residues. Germline loops: CDR1 SGHRS, CDR2 YFSETQ. The CDR3 is CASRTGANYGYTF. CDR3 coding DNA: TGCGCCAGCAGGACGGGGGCTAACTATGGCTACACCTTC.

The V and J genes are TRBV2 and TRBJ1-1; tentatively, D is TRBD1 (5 bases). Germline CDR1 and CDR2: SNHLY and FYNNEI. This CDR3 contains 12 residues. Trimming removed 6 bases from V and 7 bases from J, with 12 bases in between. The chain's CDR3 is CASRLDRNEAFF. CDR3 nucleotide sequence: TGTGCCAGCAGATTAGACAGAAATGAAGCTTTCTTT.

The chain uses TRBV5-1 and TRBJ2-3, with D perhaps TRBD2 (6 bases). Germline V gene lookup returns CDR1 SGHRS and CDR2 YFSETQ. There are 14 residues in the CDR3. The V and J ends lost 2 bases and 0 bases respectively, with 7 bases between them. CDR3 nucleotides: TGCGCCAGCAGCTTTAGCGGAAGCACAGATACGCAGTATTTT. Translating it yields CASSFSGSTDTQYF.